The present entry profiles one T cell receptor (beta chain) with its context. What this receptor recognizes is not known. No qualities accompany the bases; no much larger clone lies one base away. Receptor amplification or capture employed the immunoSEQ multiplex PCR assay. For the multiplex PCR, a mixture combining 60 forward primers for TCR Vbeta segments and 13 reverse primers for TCR Jbeta segments was used. Amplification of the CDR3 region of rearranged TCR beta genes was performed with a multiplex PCR assay on genomic DNA. Amplified TCR beta libraries were sequenced as 87-base-pair reads on the Illumina HiSeq System. Per the authors' processing: A later analysis tallied tens of millions of unique TCR beta chains across the 700 or so repertoires, and approximately 11 million of those chains were shared by two or more donors. To remove PCR and sequencing errors, raw reads were error-corrected and collapsed into unique sequences using a nearest-neighbor algorithm that merged closely related sequences. To assign V, D and J gene segments, CDR3 sequences were aligned to IMGT reference sequences. Each retained sequence needed at least a six-nucleotide match to both a V gene segment and a J gene segment. A rearrangement was called productive if the CDR3 had no stop codons and remained in frame with V and J, and every other rearrangement was called non-productive. Following IMGT convention, CDR3 was defined as the stretch from the second conserved V-encoded cysteine to the conserved J-encoded phenylalanine. In an earlier analysis of just under 600 of the donors, sequences lacking an unambiguous match to a single V gene segment were excluded. In an earlier analysis of 587 of the donors, a V segment was called functional when productive rearrangements were above 56.7%, and segregating when the standard deviation between donors exceeded 5%. To diagnose cytomegalovirus status from the catalog of TCR beta chain sequences, a statistical classification framework was built. In a later analysis, V and J genes were assigned by comparing TCR nucleotide sequences against IMGT/GENE-DB human TR gene sequences. A later analysis assigned CDR3 sequences and most-parsimonious VDJ recombination scenarios with the TCRdist pipeline. In a later analysis, each TCR beta chain was defined by its CDR3 amino acid sequence together with its V-gene family, and reads lacking a unique V-gene family were excluded. To address suspected cross-contamination and a sequencing artifact, a later analysis removed around 600 highly shared, low-generation-probability nucleotide sequences. In a later analysis, a clonal expansion index was calculated for each public chain from normalized within-repertoire ranks of inferred template counts. Generation probabilities in a later analysis came from a VDJ recombination model fitted to out-of-frame rearrangements, and those results were checked against IGoR. In a later analysis, hypergeometric tests were used to score TCR-TCR, TCR-HLA and TCR-CMV co-occurrence, with a repertoire-size bias correction applied to TCR pairs. In a later analysis, false discovery rates were estimated by permuting HLA or CMV assignments 20 times. In a later analysis, co-occurring TCRs were grouped using DBSCAN, with TCRdist sequence similarity added in when clustering inside HLA-allele-positive subsets. Co-occurrence clustering excluded repertoires with fewer than 30,000 or more than 120,000 public chains, plus five with anomalous nucleotide sharing. TCRdb retrieved this table from immuneACCESS and kept in-frame rearrangements only. Not all clones are present; in checked studies, unresolved V genes account for under half, and no reason is known for the remainder. The V and J calls and clone size are taken from that table; D and trimming were inferred from the DNA. Counted in this sample were 110,000 to 150,000 clones; about 85% of them appeared once. Clones ranked in the top ten supply 2% to 2.5% of the sample.

The cohort consisted of approximately 690 healthy bone marrow donors. At the time of sampling, every cohort member was nominally healthy, though immune exposures that went unrecorded were likely present. The donor was CMV seronegative and was included in the group of several hundred seronegative cohort members. A peripheral blood sample was collected from each donor, and TCR beta sequencing was performed on peripheral blood mononuclear cells. Genomic DNA extraction from the blood cell samples was performed with the Qiagen DNeasy Blood Extraction Kit. The data are from a study of cytomegalovirus exposure and HLA in healthy donors (dated by TCRdb to about 2017). Regarding the research as a whole: An earlier analysis of 587 of the donors reported about 260 Gb of sequence data and around 110 million unique TCR beta sequences obtained from about 180 million T cells. Along with the approximately 700-subject first cohort, a separate validation cohort of more than 90 different subjects was used. To predict cytomegalovirus infection status, the study combined high-throughput TCR immunosequencing, statistical association of individual TCRs with disease status, and machine learning. All discovery cohort repertoires had been generated using a single sequencing platform. Of the 398 genotyped donors, over 80% were placed in the genetic ancestry cluster associated with self-reported Caucasian donors. On average, 235,054 unique TCR beta nucleotide sequences were sequenced per donor among a few hundred genotyped donors of the cohort, with roughly 19% of those sequences being non-productive. Because of strong linkage in the cohort, five DR-DQ haplotypes were treated as single units for association and clustering. Roughly 310 gigabases of sequencing data and tens of millions of unique TCR sequences were included in an early release covering roughly 700 HLA-typed donors. HLA typing covered class I and class II loci at four-digit resolution. Donor age, sex, ethnicity and CMV serostatus were compiled together with the repertoire data. An earlier analysis of several hundred of the donors used high-throughput TCR beta sequencing to judge whether each TCR beta V gene segment behaved as functional or pseudogenic. The study used immunosequencing to profile the T cell repertoires of 666 subjects and linked those repertoires to cytomegalovirus serostatus. In a later genetic analysis, genome-wide SNP genotypes for about 65% of the roughly 700 donors were used, and that subset was treated as a discovery cohort. The later analysis used no new phenotypic data to find candidate immune exposures, relying instead on TCR beta sequences and their occurrence across donors. The study aimed to test whether signatures of past pathogen exposure could be identified by cataloging public T cell receptors. The number of typed donors differed by locus: roughly 629-630 for A, B, C, DRB1 and DQB1; 522 for DQA1; 606 for DPA1; and about 450 for DPB1. To study patterns of TCR occurrence, a later analysis re-analyzed previously published TCR beta repertoires from 666 donors and added high-resolution HLA genotyping.

V is shortened by 11 bases, J by 4 bases, and the region joining them spans 17 bases. Including cysteine and phenylalanine, the CDR3 has 14 amino acids. Only the CDR3 DNA stays, 42 bases, in frame from base 1. The germline V gene (reference sequence) yields LNHDA for CDR1 and SQIVND for CDR2. Points the paper makes about the study in general: In a later analysis, TCR association rates were found to vary across HLA loci, with the most associated TCRs seen for DRB1 alleles and the fewest for HLA-C alleles. A further reported finding was that TCR beta sequences accurately predicted the HLA-A and HLA-B alleles for most subjects in the first cohort. In a later genetic analysis, a missense DCLRE1C variant was associated with V-gene and J-gene trimming of TCR beta chains, and the association was replicated in an independent cohort. The authors suggested that the approach could potentially be generalized to other disease states and immunological phenotypes. A few of the identified cytomegalovirus-associated TCR beta chains were confirmed in vitro to be specific for cytomegalovirus antigens. Because some donors lacked HLA typing at each locus, the association tests relied only on the typed subset. A later analysis found that most CMV-associated TCR beta chains appeared HLA-restricted, with HLA associations seemingly driven largely by CMV exposure. The presence/absence analyses assumed that sequencing depth was roughly uniform across donors, and that assumption may not be true. Most TCR sequences were observed very rarely across donors, whereas some public TCRs were present in many individuals. Correlated functional status among segregating V segments might be attributable to linkage disequilibrium, but an unknown experimental factor could not be ruled out. The 87-base-pair reads could not distinguish some IMGT-functional V segments, including TRBV6-2 and TRBV6-3, so those segments were excluded. Several of the top co-occurrence clusters appeared to be linked to parvovirus B19, influenza, CMV and Epstein-Barr virus, according to a later analysis. Cytomegalovirus status was reported to be diagnosed by the classifier with high specificity and sensitivity in both the original and validation cohorts. An earlier analysis of approximately 600 of the donors showed that most TCR beta V segments appeared in productive rearrangements either about 90% or about 30% of the time, which broadly matched IMGT annotations. A cluster of highly shared sequence variants was judged likely to be a technical artifact of the sequencing pipeline. A later analysis associated 15,000 to 20,000 TCR beta sequences with specific HLA alleles at a false discovery rate of 0.05. Immune exposure information for the cohort was limited to CMV serostatus. In the study, around 160 TCR beta chains were listed as associated with cytomegalovirus. A later genetic analysis reported fewer N-insertions in productive TCRs among donors in an Asian-associated ancestry cluster than the roughly 700-donor mean. When HLA alleles, especially DR and DQ, strongly co-occurred, TCR associations were difficult to assign to individual alleles. A later analysis found that HLA-associated TCR beta chains were more clonally expanded and had lower generation probabilities than equally common non-associated chains. The cohort was sequenced for TCR beta chains only, and without alpha or paired-chain data the features that could be detected were limited. The earlier analysis of approximately 560 of the donors excluded approximately 17 rarely observed V segments, including chromosome 9 orphons, because counts were too low.

The clonotype originates from a boy aged 2-15 years in good health and CMV-seronegative. The sequenced material came from PBMCs. The rearrangement joined TRBV19 to TRBJ2-2, with TRBD1 as a weak D call on 5 bases. The DNA is TGTGCCTGCACCTTTGGGCAGGGCACCGGGGAGCTGTTTTTT. The encoded protein is CACTFGQGTGELFF.